These 13 T cell receptor beta chains originate from one sample sequenced in a study of blood T cell repertoires in COVID-19. Clones were read by immunoSEQ multiplex PCR, and TCRdb kept only the in-frame ones, dropping some. There are hundreds of thousands of clones in the sample; 87% occur only once, and over 1.5% lies in the top ten. Specimen: PBMCs or T cells enriched from blood (not recorded which). The receptor source for this set is a woman in her late teens or twenties with acute COVID-19.

The rearrangement uses TRBV9 and TRBJ1-2; D is unclear. The CDR3 has 14 residues. Trimming left V 0 bases short and J 7 bases short, with 13 bases between. The germline V gene has CDR1 SGDLS and CDR2 YYNGEE. In nucleotides, the CDR3 is TGTGCCAGCAGCGTAGCGGACTTGGACTTTGGCTACACCTTC. Translated, it gives CASSVADLDFGYTF.

The chain uses TRBV6-2 or TRBV6-3 and TRBJ2-3, with 9 bases lining up with TRBD2. J gave up 2 bases and V 0 bases, and 3 bases lay outside the gene matches. The CDR3 contains 16 residues. Germline assignment: CDR1 MNHEY and CDR2 SVGEGT. CDR3 amino acids: CASSYSASGNTDTQYF. The DNA for the CDR3 is TGTGCCAGCAGTTACTCGGCTAGCGGGAACACAGATACGCAGTATTTT.

The V gene is TRBV4-3, the J gene TRBJ1-5; D is possibly TRBD1 (5 bases). This CDR3 has 16 residues. Germline V gives CDR1 LGHNA, CDR2 YSLEER. Trimming removed 1 base from V and 6 bases from J, with 16 bases in between. The DNA of the CDR3 is TGCGCCAGCAGCCAAGGGGTCGCAGGGTTCAGTCAGCCCCAGCATTTT. Its protein product is CASSQGVAGFSQPQHF.

The table lists this clone with a few counts. The chain's CDR3 is CASSADSSATNEKLFF. The DNA of the CDR3 is TGTGCCAGCAGTGCGGACAGTTCAGCAACTAATGAAAAACTGTTTTTT. V usage is TRBV25-1 and J usage is TRBJ1-4, with D maybe TRBD1 (6 bases). This CDR3 is built from 16 residues. Trimming took off 4 bases at V and 0 bases at J, with 12 bases between the two ends. Germline lookup yields CDR1 MGHDK and CDR2 SYGVNS.

The V and J genes are TRBV7-3 and TRBJ2-5; possibly TRBD2 for D (5 bases). Trimming shortened V by 5 bases and J by 2 bases, and 15 bases separated the two germline ends. Germline CDR1 is SGHTA and CDR2 is FQGTGA. CDR3 length equals 15 residues. CDR3 coding DNA: TGTGCCAGCAGCAACATTGGCTCGGGGCAAGAGACCCAGTACTTC. This encodes CASSNIGSGQETQYF.

This chain uses TRBV7-9 with TRBJ2-3; D remains unclear. V gave up 2 bases and J gave up 2 bases, with 11 bases separating them. The CDR3 covers 15 residues. Germline values: CDR1 SEHNR, CDR2 FQNEAQ (reference sequence). In nucleotides, the CDR3 is TGTGCCAGCAGCTTAAAAATTTCGTACACAGATACGCAGTATTTT. Amino acids: CASSLKISYTDTQYF.

The CDR3 region is CASSQDQGYGYTF. In nucleotides, the CDR3 is TGTGCCAGCAGCCAAGATCAGGGGTATGGCTACACCTTC. This chain connects TRBV3-1 (or the pseudogene TRBV3-2) to TRBJ1-2, with D possibly being TRBD1 (6 bases). The CDR3 consists of 13 residues. Trimming left V 0 bases short and J 5 bases short, with 7 bases between. The germline V gene encodes CDR1 LGHDT and CDR2 YNNKEL (reference sequence).

V and J are TRBV10-3 and TRBJ1-1; D gene ambiguous. Per germline, CDR1 ENHRY and CDR2 SYGVKD. This CDR3 spans 16 amino acids. V lost 0 bases and J lost 1, with 12 bases in between. CDR3 sequence reads: CAISESPGLGNTEAFF. CDR3 DNA: TGTGCCATCAGTGAGTCACCAGGCTTGGGGAACACTGAAGCTTTCTTT.

The rearrangement joins TRBV19 to TRBJ2-1, with D possibly TRBD2 on 6 matching bases. This CDR3 has 15 residues. The V gene lost 3 bases and the J gene lost 6 bases, with 15 bases spanning the gap. Germline loops: CDR1 LNHDA, CDR2 SQIVND (reference sequence). The CDR3 region is CASSISVRDFNEQFF. CDR3 DNA sequence: TGTGCCAGTAGTATTTCGGTGCGGGATTTCAATGAGCAGTTCTTC.

This chain joins TRBV5-6 and TRBJ2-7; maybe TRBD2 (6 bases). Germline CDR1 SGHDT, CDR2 YYEEEE. This CDR3 is 13 amino acids long. The germline V and J ends were trimmed by 0 bases and 7 bases, with 11 bases remaining between them. As DNA, the CDR3 is TGTGCCAGCAGCTTGGTCGGGGGAGTGGAGCAGTACTTC. It codes for CASSLVGGVEQYF. The complete variable domain, with remaining parts taken from reference TRBV5-6 and TRBJ2-7, reads DAGVTQSPTHLIKTRGQQVTLRCSPKSGHDTVSWYQQALGQGPQFIFQYYEEEERQRGNFPDRFSGHQFPNYSSELNVNALLLGDSALYLCASSLVGGVEQYFGPGTRLTVT.

This sequence joins TRBV6-2 or TRBV6-3 and TRBJ1-5; D is ambiguous. Trimming shortened V by 6 bases and J by 4 bases, and 10 bases separated the two germline ends. The CDR3 loop spans 13 amino acids. The germline gives CDR1 MNHEY, CDR2 SVGEGT. CDR3 sequence reads: CASSYGLNQPQHF. In DNA form, the CDR3 reads TGTGCCAGCAGCTATGGGCTAAATCAGCCCCAGCATTTT.

This clone was detected once. This chain links TRBV6-5 with TRBJ2-7; 8 nucleotides match TRBD1. V trimming: 7 bases; J trimming: 5 bases; junction bases outside the gene matches: 7. The CDR3 extends over 13 amino acids. Germline lookup yields CDR1 MNHEY and CDR2 SVGAGI. This CDR3 is CASTRTGSHEQYF. CDR3 DNA: TGTGCCAGCACCAGGACAGGGTCCCACGAGCAGTACTTC.

The chain couples TRBV4-2 to TRBJ1-6; 10 bases fit TRBD1. The CDR3 has 16 amino acids. V lost 2 bases and J lost 7; bases outside the gene matches: 5. The germline CDR1 and CDR2 sequences are LGHNA and YNFKEQ. The CDR3 loop is CASSQTGTGVNSPLHF. In nucleotides, the CDR3 is TGTGCCAGCAGCCAAACCGGGACAGGGGTAAATTCACCCCTCCACTTT.